A single sample is the source of the 22 T cell receptor beta chains below, sequenced in a study of blood T cell repertoires in COVID-19. Sequencing used immunoSEQ multiplex PCR; TCRdb keeps in-frame clones, though not all of them. The sample yields 110,000 or so clones, 83% seen once. Sequenced sample: peripheral blood. These receptors were collected from a woman aged 55-70 years with acute or convalescent COVID-19.

The chain is built from TRBV10-3 and TRBJ2-7, with 9 bases that match TRBD2. With V trimmed by 1 base and J by 6 bases, 4 bases remained unmatched. The CDR3 sequence is 14 residues long. Germline assignment: CDR1 ENHRY and CDR2 SYGVKD. CDR3 sequence (DNA): TGTGCCATCAGTGAGTTAGCGGGAGATTTCGAGCAGTACTTC. Protein: CAISELAGDFEQYF.

The V and J genes are TRBV21-1 and TRBJ2-2; no DNA check was done on the table's D call, TRBD2. TRBV21-1 counts as a pseudogene. The CDR3 has 17 residues. The CDR3 DNA follows: TGTGCCATCCCGGGACTAGCGGCTTTTGGGCCGGGCGGGGAGCTGTTTTTT. Protein sequence: CAIPGLAAFGPGGELFF.

The CDR3 is CAIRATDTQYF. CDR3 bases: TGTGCCATCAGAGCCACAGATACGCAGTATTTT. The chain couples TRBV10-3 to TRBJ2-3; no clear D gene. The germline V and J ends were trimmed by 6 bases and 2 bases, with 3 bases remaining between them. Germline V gives CDR1 ENHRY, CDR2 SYGVKD. This CDR3 comprises 11 residues.

This clone was detected once. The chain employs TRBV21-1 and TRBJ1-1; the table calls TRBD1, which could not be checked here. TRBV21-1 is an annotated pseudogene. This CDR3 region has 17 residues. CDR3 in amino acids: CASIARGQGARGTEAFF. The CDR3 nucleotides are TGTGCCAGCATCGCACGGGGACAGGGGGCGCGGGGCACTGAAGCTTTCTTT.

This clone was picked up a small number of times. The genes are TRBV28 and TRBJ1-1; TRBD1 is a possible D gene (6 bases). V was trimmed by 8 bases and J by 4 bases, leaving 20 bases between them. CDR1 and CDR2 (germline): MDHEN, SYDVKM. The CDR3 has 15 residues. The CDR3 DNA reads TGTGCCAGCCTCTCTCCCGGGGGCGGGGGCACTGAAGCTTTCTTT. Protein: CASLSPGGGGTEAFF.

The V call is TRBV28, the J call TRBJ1-1; D possibly corresponds to TRBD1 (6 bases). The CDR3 contains 17 residues. Germline V gene lookup returns CDR1 MDHEN and CDR2 SYDVKM. The germline V and J ends were trimmed by 7 bases and 0 bases, with 21 bases remaining between them. DNA for the CDR3: TGTGCCAGCACCGCGGGGGGCAGGAGCCTAATGAACACTGAAGCTTTCTTT. As protein: CASTAGGRSLMNTEAFF.

The rearrangement uses TRBV11-2 and TRBJ1-2; TRBD1 matches at 7 bases. The CDR3 is made up of 13 amino acids. V trimming: 2 bases; J trimming: 8 bases; junction bases outside the gene matches: 5. Germline V gives CDR1 SGHAT, CDR2 FQNNGV. CDR3 protein: CASSLTQQGGYTF. CDR3 sequence (DNA): TGTGCCAGCAGCTTAACCCAACAGGGGGGCTACACCTTC.

As DNA, the CDR3 is TGTGCCAGCAGCCCCGTTCTACAAGAGACCCAGTACTTC. Its translation is CASSPVLQETQYF. V gene TRBV16 combines with J gene TRBJ2-5; D ambiguous. Germline-derived CDR1 and CDR2 are KGHSY and FQNENV. The CDR3 contains 13 residues. The V gene lost 4 bases and the J gene lost 2 bases, with 8 bases spanning the gap.

This chain joins TRBV23-1 and TRBJ2-1; 9 positions agree with TRBD1. TRBV23-1 is labeled an ORF, and its function is uncertain. Trimming took 7 bases from V and 7 from J; bases not matched to a gene: 17. The CDR3 length is 17 residues. The CDR3, as DNA: TGCGCCAGCACCCAGTCCACAACTGGGACAGGGATGAATGAGCAGTTCTTC. It codes for CASTQSTTGTGMNEQFF.

In its sample, this clone was seen a few times. The J gene is TRBJ2-3, the V gene TRBV6-1; unclear D gene. Germline CDR1 and CDR2: MNHNS and SASEGT. The V and J ends lost 2 bases and 4 bases respectively, with 10 bases between them. The CDR3 is made up of 14 amino acids. The DNA for the CDR3 is TGTGCCAGCAGTGAACCCGCGCCGGCAGATACGCAGTATTTT. Its protein is CASSEPAPADTQYF.

This chain uses TRBV18 with TRBJ1-2; D is unclear. The CDR3 has 12 residues. Trimming cost V 1 base and J 8 bases, with 8 bases left between them. Germline CDR1 and CDR2: KGHSH and LQKENI. In DNA, the CDR3 is TGTGCCAGCTCACCACAGGTCGGGGGCTACACCTTC. It codes for CASSPQVGGYTF.

The gene calls are TRBV20-1 and TRBJ1-2; D gene ambiguous. Germline CDR1 and CDR2: DFQATT and SNEGSKA (reference sequence). Between the trimmed V and J ends, which lost 7 bases and 6 bases, there was a span of 9 bases. This CDR3 has 10 residues. The CDR3 DNA follows: TGCAGTGGGAGGGAGGATGGCTACACCTTC. Protein product: CSGREDGYTF.

The chain joins TRBV5-8 to TRBJ1-2; D gene unclear. CDR3 size: 18 residues. Germline V gives CDR1 SGHTS, CDR2 YDEGEE. Trimming removed 1 base from V and 4 bases from J, with 23 bases in between. CDR3 sequence (DNA): TGTGCCAGCAGCTTGCAGTCTTCTTCAGGAATTTCGGCCTATGGCTACACCTTC. It is translated as CASSLQSSSGISAYGYTF.

In this sample, this clone turned up once. The CDR3 nucleotides are TGTGCCAGCGGGACAGGGGGCCAAGGGAATCAGCCCCAGCATTTT. Amino acid sequence: CASGTGGQGNQPQHF. The V and J genes are TRBV28 and TRBJ1-5; 12 positions match TRBD1. Germline CDR1 is MDHEN and CDR2 is SYDVKM. Trimming took 8 bases from V and 4 from J; bases not matched to a gene: 6. This CDR3 is built from 15 residues.

As for this clone: This CDR3 is also generated by other DNA sequences in the sample. The chain couples TRBV28 to TRBJ1-5, with 10 bases fitting TRBD1. V gave up 4 bases and J gave up 4 bases; unmatched junction bases: 4. The CDR3 extends over 15 amino acids. CDR1 MDHEN and CDR2 SYDVKM come from the germline V gene. The CDR3 is CASSSTGQGNQPQHF. For the CDR3, the DNA is TGTGCCAGCAGTTCGACGGGACAGGGGAATCAGCCCCAGCATTTT.

The chain links TRBV7-2 to TRBJ2-1, with D tentatively TRBD2 (5 bases). Trimming took 7 bases from V and 3 from J, leaving 19 bases between them. Germline CDR1 is SGHTA and CDR2 is FQGNSA. This CDR3 spans 16 amino acids. The CDR3 bases are TGTGCCAGCACTCCGCCCCGGTTAGCGCTCTACAATGAGCAGTTCTTC. It codes for CASTPPRLALYNEQFF.

The genes are TRBV10-2 and TRBJ2-7, with a possible D match to TRBD2 (6 bases). CDR3 length: 14 residues. Germline CDR1 WSHSY, CDR2 SAAADI. Between the trimmed V and J ends, which lost 5 bases and 12 bases, there was a span of 23 bases. Here the CDR3 DNA reads TGCGCCAGCAGTCCGACCGGGACTCATACCTTCGGGTACTTC. This encodes CASSPTGTHTFGYF.

The chain combines TRBV19 with TRBJ2-1; TRBD2 matches at 12 bases. J gave up 3 bases and V 6 bases, and 3 bases lay outside the gene matches. This CDR3 region has 15 residues. CDR1 and CDR2 from the germline V gene are LNHDA and SQIVND (reference sequence). CDR3 loop: CASSVTSGGYNEQFF. In DNA form, the CDR3 reads TGTGCCAGTAGCGTGACTAGCGGGGGCTACAATGAGCAGTTCTTC.

This sequence joins TRBV4-1 and TRBJ1-5; 7 bases line up with TRBD1. CDR3 length: 15 amino acids. CDR1 is MGHRA and CDR2 is YSYEKL in the germline V gene. Germline trimming cut 5 bases from V and 0 bases from J; bases unmatched to any gene: 4. In nucleotides, the CDR3 is TGCGCCAGCAGCTCGACAGGGTATAGCAATCAGCCCCAGCATTTT. Translation gives CASSSTGYSNQPQHF.

The CDR3 DNA reads TGTGCCAGCAGCCCCCATACTGAAAGCTCCTACGAGCAGTACTTC. Amino acid sequence: CASSPHTESSYEQYF. The chain links TRBV6-5 to TRBJ2-7; unclear D gene. Germline assignment: CDR1 MNHEY and CDR2 SVGAGI. Trimming took off 6 bases at V and 0 bases at J, with 15 bases between the two ends. The CDR3 totals 15 residues.

This chain uses TRBV28 with TRBJ2-2; 9 bases match TRBD1. CDR1 is MDHEN, CDR2 SYDVKM, per germline. This CDR3 is 17 amino acids long. J gave up 5 bases and V 5 bases, and 12 bases lay outside the gene matches. CDR3 DNA sequence: TGTGCCAGCAGTCCGCAGGTGGGACAGGGAAGGACCGGGGAGCTGTTTTTT. Translation gives CASSPQVGQGRTGELFF.

This clone was observed many times. This chain uses TRBV6-6 with TRBJ1-1; D not certain. The CDR3 is 16 amino acids. V lost 6 bases to trimming and J lost 0 bases, with 17 bases between them. Germline values: CDR1 MNHNY, CDR2 SVGAGI (reference sequence). The CDR3 DNA follows: TGTGCCAGCAGCCAAGCCCTCCGGGGAATGAACACTGAAGCTTTCTTT. Translation gives CASSQALRGMNTEAFF.